The 5 T cell receptor beta chains reported below all come from one sample, sequenced in a study of long-term antiretroviral therapy in people with HIV. Run at survey level, the immunoSEQ assay was version v3.0. The table came from immunoSEQ multiplex PCR; TCRdb's copy has only in-frame clones and leaves some out. The sample carries 15,000 or so clones, roughly 94% recorded once. Here the sequenced sample was unsorted PBMCs, taken roughly 6.4 years after starting antiretroviral therapy. The receptors originated from a woman in her forties or fifties with HIV.

The gene calls are TRBV7-2 and TRBJ2-5, with 7 bases aligning to TRBD2. The length of the CDR3 is 14 residues. Trimming cost V 4 bases and J 5 bases; bases outside gene matches: 7. Germline V gene lookup returns CDR1 SGHTA and CDR2 FQGNSA. The CDR3 DNA reads as TGTGCCAGCAGCTACCAGACTAGCCGCGAGACCCAGTACTTC. It codes for CASSYQTSRETQYF. Combining the CDR3 with reference TRBV7-2 and TRBJ2-5 gives the whole variable domain GAGVSQSPSNKVTEKGKDVELRCDPISGHTALYWYRQSLGQGLEFLIYFQGNSAPDKSGLPSDRFSAERTGGSVSTLTIQRTQQEDSAVYLCASSYQTSRETQYFGPGTRLLVL.

This clone has a single count. The CDR3: CASSWDGPNEKLFF. The CDR3 DNA reads as TGCGCCAGCAGCTGGGACGGACCTAATGAAAAACTGTTTTTT. V gene TRBV5-1 combines with J gene TRBJ1-4, with a weak D call TRBD1 (5 bases). CDR1 and CDR2 (germline): SGHRS, YFSETQ. The CDR3 sequence is 14 residues long. The ends were cut back, 3 bases at V and 3 bases at J, with 9 bases in the middle.

The rearrangement links TRBV7-9 to TRBJ2-1; TRBD2 is a possible D gene (6 bases). The CDR3 spans 17 residues. Per the germline V gene, CDR1 is SEHNR and CDR2 is FQNEAQ (reference sequence). The V and J ends lost 3 bases and 0 bases respectively, with 15 bases between them. The CDR3 loop reads CASSFLGGEFSYNEQFF. In nucleotides, the CDR3 is TGTGCCAGCAGCTTTTTGGGGGGAGAATTCTCCTACAATGAGCAGTTCTTC.

The chain is built from TRBV4-3 and TRBJ1-4; unclear D gene. This CDR3 has 13 residues. The ends were cut back, 3 bases at V and 8 bases at J, with 10 bases in the middle. The germline V gene has CDR1 LGHNA and CDR2 YSLEER. The CDR3 spells CASSQERVEKLFF. The CDR3, as DNA: TGCGCCAGCAGCCAGGAACGAGTCGAAAAACTGTTTTTT.

The chain uses TRBV12-1 and TRBJ2-3; the listed D gene, TRBD2, was not tested against the DNA. TRBV12-1 is recorded as a pseudogene. The CDR3 covers 21 residues. CDR3 nucleotide sequence: TGTGCCAGCAGCCCTACGGGTGTCCAGCGGGAGGGCCGAATTACGCCAGATACGCAGTATTTT. Its protein is CASSPTGVQREGRITPDTQYF.